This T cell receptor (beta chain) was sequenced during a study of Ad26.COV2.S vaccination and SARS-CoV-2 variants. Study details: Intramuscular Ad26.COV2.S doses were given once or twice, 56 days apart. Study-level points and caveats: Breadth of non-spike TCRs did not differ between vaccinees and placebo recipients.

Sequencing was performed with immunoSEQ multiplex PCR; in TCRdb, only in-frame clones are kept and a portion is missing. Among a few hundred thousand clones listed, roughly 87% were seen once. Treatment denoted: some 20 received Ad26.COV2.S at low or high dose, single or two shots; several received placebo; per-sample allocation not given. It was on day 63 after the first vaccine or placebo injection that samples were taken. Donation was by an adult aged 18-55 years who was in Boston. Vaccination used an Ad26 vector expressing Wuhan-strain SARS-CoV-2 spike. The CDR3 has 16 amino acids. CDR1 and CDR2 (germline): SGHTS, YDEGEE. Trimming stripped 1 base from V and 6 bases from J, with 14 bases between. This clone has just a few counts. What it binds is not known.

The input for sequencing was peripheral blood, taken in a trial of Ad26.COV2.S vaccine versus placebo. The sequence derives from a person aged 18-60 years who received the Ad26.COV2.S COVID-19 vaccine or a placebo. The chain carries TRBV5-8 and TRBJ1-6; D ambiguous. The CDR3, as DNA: TGTGCCAGCAGCTTGCGGCAGCTATCTTCTAATTCACCCCTCCACTTT. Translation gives CASSLRQLSSNSPLHF.